One and the same sample provided the 24 T cell receptor beta chains below, sequenced in a study of blood T cell repertoires in COVID-19. Sequencing used immunoSEQ multiplex PCR; TCRdb keeps in-frame clones, though not all of them. The sample includes fewer than 150,000 clones, approximately 84% of them seen just once. Sequencing used peripheral blood. Receptors originate from a woman aged 40 to 50 with acute or convalescent COVID-19.

This chain uses TRBV19 with TRBJ2-3; 7 bases line up with TRBD1. V was pared by 8 bases and J by 3 bases, with 8 bases of the junction left unmatched. The germline V gene has CDR1 LNHDA and CDR2 SQIVND (reference sequence). The CDR3 length is 14 residues. Written as DNA, the CDR3 is TGTGCCAGTGCCACAGGGGTTTGGACAGATACGCAGTATTTT. Amino acid sequence: CASATGVWTDTQYF.

The chain employs TRBV6-1 and TRBJ2-7; no firm D call. The germline CDR1 and CDR2 sequences are MNHNS and SASEGT. This CDR3 is 12 amino acids long. V lost 3 bases to trimming and J lost 3 bases, with 6 bases between them. The CDR3 region has the DNA TGTGCCAGCAGTGACAGGATCTACGAGCAGTACTTC. This translates into CASSDRIYEQYF.

This chain links TRBV19 with TRBJ1-6, with 8 positions matching TRBD1. Germline V lookup: CDR1 LNHDA, CDR2 SQIVND (reference sequence). CDR3 length equals 14 residues. Trimming took 4 bases from V and 7 from J; bases not matched to a gene: 3. The CDR3 DNA sequence: TGTGCCAGTAGTACTCAGGGGGCGAATTCACCCCTCCACTTT. Translating gives CASSTQGANSPLHF.

The rearrangement links TRBV27 to TRBJ2-1; 10 bases align to TRBD1. Looked up from germline, CDR1 is MNHEY and CDR2 is SMNVEV (reference sequence). This CDR3 region has 15 residues. The V and J ends lost 3 bases and 6 bases, in that order; junction bases with no gene match: 5. Here the CDR3 reads CASSLPGQGINEQFF. The CDR3 DNA reads as TGTGCCAGCAGTTTGCCGGGACAGGGGATCAATGAGCAGTTCTTC.

The chain couples TRBV5-5 to TRBJ1-1, with a tentative D call TRBD1 (6 bases). The CDR3 loop spans 14 amino acids. V was shortened by 4 bases and J by 1 base, with 11 bases between the two germline ends. The germline V gene has CDR1 SGHKS and CDR2 YYEKEE (reference sequence). CDR3 protein: CASSRNRENTEAFF. The CDR3 DNA sequence: TGTGCCAGCAGCCGTAACAGGGAGAACACTGAAGCTTTCTTT.

This clone came up once. This rearrangement joins TRBV25-1 to TRBJ2-7; D might be TRBD2 (6 bases). Trimming took off 4 bases at V and 6 bases at J, with 19 bases between the two ends. This CDR3 is built from 15 residues. Germline assignment: CDR1 MGHDK and CDR2 SYGVNS. CDR3 amino acids: CASSATGTLRSEQYF. In DNA form, the CDR3 reads TGTGCCAGCAGTGCTACCGGGACTTTACGGTCCGAGCAGTACTTC.

The rearrangement uses TRBV5-6 and TRBJ1-2; D is undetermined. Trimming removed 3 bases at V and 1 base at J, with 7 bases between. This CDR3 is 13 amino acids long. Germline V lookup: CDR1 SGHDT, CDR2 YYEEEE. The CDR3 DNA is TGTGCCAGCAGCTCAGTCGTTAACTATGGCTACACCTTC. Amino acid sequence: CASSSVVNYGYTF.

The rearrangement joins TRBV6-6 to TRBJ2-4, with 16 bases matching TRBD2. V lost 5 bases and J lost 2; bases outside the gene matches: 9. Looked up from germline, CDR1 is MNHNY and CDR2 is SVGAGI (reference sequence). This CDR3 comprises 19 residues. Here the CDR3 reads CASSRGLAGGPLSKNIQYF. CDR3 nucleotide sequence: TGTGCCAGCAGTCGGGGACTAGCGGGGGGGCCATTATCCAAAAACATTCAGTACTTC.

This chain uses TRBV6-1 with TRBJ1-5; D not certain. Germline assignment: CDR1 MNHNS and CDR2 SASEGT. CDR3 length: 12 amino acids. V lost 2 bases and J lost 5, with 4 bases in between. CDR3 coding DNA: TGTGCCAGCAGTGAACCTTATCAGCCCCAGCATTTT. Amino acids: CASSEPYQPQHF.

The chain joins TRBV5-1 to TRBJ1-1; 7 bases match TRBD1. This CDR3 has 14 amino acids. V was pared by 8 bases and J by 5 bases, with 12 bases of the junction left unmatched. The germline V gene has CDR1 SGHRS and CDR2 YFSETQ. For the CDR3, the DNA is TGCGCCAGTCTGCCTCGACAGGGAAGTACTGAAGCTTTCTTT. This gives the protein CASLPRQGSTEAFF.

The chain combines TRBV6-5 with TRBJ1-2, with D possibly TRBD1 on 6 matching bases. V was shortened by 11 bases and J by 8 bases, with 18 bases between the two germline ends. The CDR3 extends over 12 amino acids. From germline, CDR1 is MNHEY and CDR2 SVGAGI. The CDR3 sequence: CAGTEGGVGYTF. The CDR3 nucleotides are TGTGCCGGCACCGAAGGGGGTGTCGGCTACACCTTC.

The chain uses TRBV7-9 and TRBJ2-3; 9 positions agree with TRBD2. The CDR3 totals 16 residues. CDR1 SEHNR and CDR2 FQNEAQ come from the germline V gene (reference sequence). The ends lost 6 bases at V and 5 bases at J; junction bases unmatched: 12. The CDR3 loop is CASSSGGGAMVDTQYF. The CDR3 region has the DNA TGTGCCAGCAGTTCCGGCGGGGGGGCTATGGTAGATACGCAGTATTTT.

V usage is TRBV27 and J usage is TRBJ2-5; TRBD2 aligns across 10 bases. CDR1 and CDR2 (germline): MNHEY, SMNVEV (reference sequence). The V gene end was trimmed by 5 bases and the J gene end by 4 bases; junction bases not matched to a gene: 7. This CDR3 is 15 amino acids long. Here the CDR3 reads CASSIKRGGGETQYF. The CDR3, as DNA: TGTGCCAGCAGTATAAAGCGGGGGGGCGGAGAGACCCAGTACTTC.

This chain uses TRBV7-8 with TRBJ1-4, with 7 bases aligning to TRBD1. The germline gives CDR1 SGHVS, CDR2 FQNEAQ. This CDR3 is 15 amino acids long. V shed 4 bases, J shed 0 bases, and the junction held 2 bases outside the gene matches. The CDR3: CASSWQGATNEKLFF. The CDR3 nucleotides read TGTGCCAGCAGCTGGCAGGGGGCAACTAATGAAAAACTGTTTTTT.

V gene TRBV13 combines with J gene TRBJ1-1; the match to TRBD1 covers 8 bases. Germline CDR1 is PRHDT and CDR2 is FYEKMQ (reference sequence). V trimming: 3 bases; J trimming: 11 bases; junction bases outside the gene matches: 5. The CDR3 consists of 12 residues. The CDR3 is CASSLDRVDAFF. CDR3 nucleotide sequence: TGTGCCAGCAGCTTGGACAGGGTGGATGCTTTCTTT.

The chain is built from TRBV9 and TRBJ2-1, with 14 bases matching TRBD2. The germline V gene encodes CDR1 SGDLS and CDR2 YYNGEE. The CDR3 runs 17 residues. Trimming removed 0 bases from V and 7 bases from J; junction bases left unmatched: 6. The CDR3 nucleotides are TGTGCCAGCAGCGTAGGACTAGCGGGGGGGCCGCAAAATGAGCAGTTCTTC. Amino acids: CASSVGLAGGPQNEQFF.

V and J are TRBV12-5 and TRBJ1-5, with D uncertain. The CDR3 contains 14 residues. Trimming pared 2 bases from V and 6 bases from J, leaving 11 bases between. In germline, CDR1 is LGHNT, CDR2 FRNRAP. This CDR3 reads CASGLQVSSQPQHF. The CDR3, as DNA: TGTGCTAGTGGTTTGCAGGTCTCAAGTCAGCCCCAGCATTTT.

The CDR3 DNA reads as TGTGCCAGCAGCTTGTTAGGCACAGATACGCAGTATTTT. Translation gives CASSLLGTDTQYF. The gene calls are TRBV7-2 and TRBJ2-3; D uncertain. This CDR3 is built from 13 residues. The V gene lost 3 bases and the J gene lost 1 base, with 5 bases spanning the gap. The germline CDR1 and CDR2 sequences are SGHTA and FQGNSA.

CDR3 DNA: TGTGCCAGCAGTTACGTCTGGGGCTCTAGCACAGATACGCAGTATTTT. Its translation is CASSYVWGSSTDTQYF. This chain uses TRBV6-2 or TRBV6-3 with TRBJ2-3, with a weak D call TRBD1 (5 bases). The CDR3 loop spans 16 amino acids. CDR1 is MNHEY, CDR2 SVGEGT, per germline. V dropped 2 bases and J dropped 0 bases, with 12 bases sitting between them.

The chain joins TRBV14 to TRBJ2-7; weak D call: TRBD2 (7 bases). V was trimmed by 4 bases and J by 3 bases, leaving 16 bases between them. This CDR3 is built from 15 residues. Germline CDR1 SGHDN, CDR2 FVKESK. The CDR3 bases are TGTGCCAGCAGCCTTGCTCCAGGGGAGGGCTACGAGCAGTACTTC. Encoded protein: CASSLAPGEGYEQYF.

This clone was seen only a few times. The chain employs TRBV4-3 and TRBJ2-2; 9 bases are a match to TRBD2. V was clipped by 4 bases and J by 6 bases; unmatched bases: 9. CDR1 and CDR2 from the germline V gene are LGHNA and YSLEER. This CDR3 has 16 residues. The DNA for the CDR3 is TGCGCCAGCAGCCTAGGACCGGGACTAGCCGCCGGGGAGCTGTTTTTT. Translated: CASSLGPGLAAGELFF.

This clone was counted only a few times. The genes are TRBV11-3 and TRBJ2-3; the match to TRBD1 covers 7 bases. V lost 5 bases, J lost 1 base, and 6 bases stayed unmatched. Per the germline V gene, CDR1 is SGHNT and CDR2 is YENEEA. The CDR3 consists of 15 residues. CDR3 DNA: TGTGCCAGCAGCCCCAGACAGGGCGGCACAGATACGCAGTATTTT. It codes for CASSPRQGGTDTQYF.

The rearrangement joins TRBV3-1 (or the pseudogene TRBV3-2) to TRBJ2-1; tentatively, D is TRBD2 (6 bases). The ends were cut back, 1 base at V and 13 bases at J, with 20 bases in the middle. This CDR3 contains 15 residues. The germline CDR1 and CDR2 sequences are LGHDT and YNNKEL (reference sequence). This CDR3 is CASSQGFILGGKQFF. CDR3 sequence (DNA): TGTGCCAGCAGCCAAGGATTTATTCTAGGAGGGAAACAGTTCTTC.

V gene TRBV5-1 combines with J gene TRBJ1-2; D not resolved. The CDR3 is 13 residues long. CDR1 is SGHRS and CDR2 is YFSETQ in the germline V gene. V shed 3 bases and J shed 0 bases, with 6 bases lying between them. Here the CDR3 reads CASSSVPNYGYTF. The CDR3 region has the DNA TGCGCCAGCAGCTCGGTCCCTAACTATGGCTACACCTTC.